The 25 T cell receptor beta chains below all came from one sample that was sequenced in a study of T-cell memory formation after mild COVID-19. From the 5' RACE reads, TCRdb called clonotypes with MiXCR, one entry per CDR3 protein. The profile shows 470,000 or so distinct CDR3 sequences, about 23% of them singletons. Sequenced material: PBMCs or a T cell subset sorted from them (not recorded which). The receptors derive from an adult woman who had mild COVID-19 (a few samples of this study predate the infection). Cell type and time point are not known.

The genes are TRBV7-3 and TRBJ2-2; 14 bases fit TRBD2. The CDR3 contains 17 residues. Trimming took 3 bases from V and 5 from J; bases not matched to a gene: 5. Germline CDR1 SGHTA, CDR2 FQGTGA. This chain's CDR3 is CASSLGLAGALTGELFF. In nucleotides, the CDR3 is TGTGCCAGCAGCTTGGGACTAGCGGGAGCTCTGACCGGGGAGCTGTTTTTT.

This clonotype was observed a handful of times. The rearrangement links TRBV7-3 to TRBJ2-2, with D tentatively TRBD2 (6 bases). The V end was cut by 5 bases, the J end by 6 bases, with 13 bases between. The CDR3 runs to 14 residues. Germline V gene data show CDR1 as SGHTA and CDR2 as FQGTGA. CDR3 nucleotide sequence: TGTGCCAGCAGCCTCGCGGGGACGGCCGGGGAGCTGTTTTTT. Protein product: CASSLAGTAGELFF.

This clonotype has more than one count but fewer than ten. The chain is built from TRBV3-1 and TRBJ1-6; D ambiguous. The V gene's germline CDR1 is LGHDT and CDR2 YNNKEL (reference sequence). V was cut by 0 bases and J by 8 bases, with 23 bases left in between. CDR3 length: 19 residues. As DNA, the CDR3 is TGTGCCAGCAGCCAAGATCCCTTGGGGAGACACCGAAGTGATTCACCCCTCCACTTT. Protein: CASSQDPLGRHRSDSPLHF.

CDR3 coding DNA: TGTGCCAGCACCTCTCACTCCCGCACAGATACGCAGTATTTT. This gives the protein CASTSHSRTDTQYF. This sequence joins TRBV2 and TRBJ2-3; D call uncertain. The germline V and J ends were trimmed by 7 bases and 1 base, with 12 bases remaining between them. Germline values: CDR1 SNHLY, CDR2 FYNNEI. The CDR3 sequence is 14 residues long.

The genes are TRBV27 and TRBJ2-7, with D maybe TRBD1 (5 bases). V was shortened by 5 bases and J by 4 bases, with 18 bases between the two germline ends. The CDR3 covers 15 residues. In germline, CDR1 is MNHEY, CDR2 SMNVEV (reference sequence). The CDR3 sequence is CASSHGSYQGYEQYF. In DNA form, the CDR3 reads TGTGCCAGCAGTCATGGATCCTATCAGGGATACGAGCAGTACTTC.

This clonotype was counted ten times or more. DNA for the CDR3: TGCGCCAGCAGCCCCGGGGCAAGCTCCTACAATGAGCAGTTCTTC. Its protein product is CASSPGASSYNEQFF. The J gene is TRBJ2-1, the V gene TRBV5-1, with D perhaps matching TRBD1 or TRBD2 (5 bases each). V was shortened by 4 bases and J by 0 bases, with 11 bases between the two germline ends. Per germline, CDR1 SGHRS and CDR2 YFSETQ. The CDR3 runs 15 residues.

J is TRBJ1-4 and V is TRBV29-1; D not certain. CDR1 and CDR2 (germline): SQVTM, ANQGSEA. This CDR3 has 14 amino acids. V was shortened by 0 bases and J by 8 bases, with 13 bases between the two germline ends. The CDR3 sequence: CSVEDRNAREKLFF. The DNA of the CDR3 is TGCAGCGTTGAAGATCGGAACGCAAGGGAAAAACTGTTTTTT.

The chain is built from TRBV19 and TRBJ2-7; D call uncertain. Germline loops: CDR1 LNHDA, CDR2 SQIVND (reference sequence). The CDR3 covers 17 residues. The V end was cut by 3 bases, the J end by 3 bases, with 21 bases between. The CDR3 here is CASSITARSGRNYEQYF. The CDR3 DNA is TGTGCCAGTAGTATTACGGCCCGAAGTGGTCGTAACTACGAGCAGTACTTC.

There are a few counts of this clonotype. The CDR3 is CASLPVDRGWNTEAFF. CDR3 coding DNA: TGTGCCAGCTTACCGGTTGACAGGGGTTGGAACACTGAAGCTTTCTTT. The chain joins TRBV18 to TRBJ1-1; the match to TRBD1 covers 8 bases. V gave up 7 bases and J gave up 1 base; unmatched junction bases: 11. The length of the CDR3 is 16 residues. Germline CDR1 reads KGHSH; CDR2 reads LQKENI. The complete variable domain, with remaining parts taken from reference TRBV18 and TRBJ1-1, reads NAGVMQNPRHLVRRRGQEARLRCSPMKGHSHVYWYRQLPEEGLKFMVYLQKENIIDESGMPKERFSAEFPKEGPSILRIQQVVRGDSAAYFCASLPVDRGWNTEAFFGQGTRLTVV.

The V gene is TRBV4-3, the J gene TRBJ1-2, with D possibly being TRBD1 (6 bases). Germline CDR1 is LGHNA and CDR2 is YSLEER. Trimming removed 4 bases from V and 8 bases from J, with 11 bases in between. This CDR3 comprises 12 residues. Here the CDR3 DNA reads TGCGCCAGCAGCCCGACAGGAAGGGGCTACACCTTC. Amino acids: CASSPTGRGYTF.

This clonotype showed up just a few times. The CDR3 spells CASSAPGPPSSTF. The DNA for the CDR3 is TGTGCCAGCAGCGCACCCGGGCCCCCAAGCTCCACCTTC. The chain joins TRBV7-9 to TRBJ1-2, with unresolved D. This CDR3 has 13 residues. Germline V gives CDR1 SEHNR, CDR2 FQNEAQ (reference sequence). Trimming removed 5 bases from V and 13 bases from J, with 20 bases in between.

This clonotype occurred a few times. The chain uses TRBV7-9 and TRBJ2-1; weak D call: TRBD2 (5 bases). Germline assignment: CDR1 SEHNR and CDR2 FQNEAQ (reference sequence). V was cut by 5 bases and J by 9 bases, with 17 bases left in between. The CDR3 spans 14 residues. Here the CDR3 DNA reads TGTGCCAGCAGCAGCGGCGAGGAATGGATTGAGCAGTTCTTC. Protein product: CASSSGEEWIEQFF.

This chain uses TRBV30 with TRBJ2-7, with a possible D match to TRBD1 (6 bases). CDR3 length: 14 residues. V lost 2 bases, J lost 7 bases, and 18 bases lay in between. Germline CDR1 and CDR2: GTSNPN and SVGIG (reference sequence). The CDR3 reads CAWSRGQGKAEQYF. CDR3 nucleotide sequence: TGTGCCTGGAGTCGCGGGCAGGGGAAAGCGGAGCAGTACTTC.

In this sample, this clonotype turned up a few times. CDR3 amino acids: CASSSRLAGGLSTDTQYF. The CDR3 DNA reads as TGTGCCAGCAGCTCCCGACTAGCGGGAGGCCTAAGCACAGATACGCAGTATTTT. V usage is TRBV7-2 and J usage is TRBJ2-3; TRBD2 matches 13 bases. V trimming: 4 bases; J trimming: 0 bases; junction bases outside the gene matches: 7. Germline V lookup: CDR1 SGHTA, CDR2 FQGNSA. The CDR3 contains 18 residues. Full variable domain (outside the CDR3, taken from reference TRBV7-2 and TRBJ2-3): GAGVSQSPSNKVTEKGKDVELRCDPISGHTALYWYRQSLGQGLEFLIYFQGNSAPDKSGLPSDRFSAERTGGSVSTLTIQRTQQEDSAVYLCASSSRLAGGLSTDTQYFGPGTRLTVL.

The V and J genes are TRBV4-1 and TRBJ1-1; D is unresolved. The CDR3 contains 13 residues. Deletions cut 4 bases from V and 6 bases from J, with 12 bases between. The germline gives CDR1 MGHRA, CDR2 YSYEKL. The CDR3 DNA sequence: TGCGCCAGCAGCCTCGGGGTGTTAGCTGAAGCTTTCTTT. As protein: CASSLGVLAEAFF.

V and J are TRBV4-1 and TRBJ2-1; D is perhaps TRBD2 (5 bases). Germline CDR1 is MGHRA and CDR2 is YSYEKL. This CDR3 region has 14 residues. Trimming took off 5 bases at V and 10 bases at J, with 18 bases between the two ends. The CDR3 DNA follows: TGCGCCAGCAGCGAGAGACCCAATAGCGACGAGCAGTTCTTC. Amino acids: CASSERPNSDEQFF.

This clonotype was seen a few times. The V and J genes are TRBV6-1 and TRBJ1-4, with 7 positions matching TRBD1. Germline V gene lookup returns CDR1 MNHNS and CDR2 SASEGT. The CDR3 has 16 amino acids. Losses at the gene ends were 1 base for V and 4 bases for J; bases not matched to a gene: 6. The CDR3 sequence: CASSEGGTDYNEKLFF. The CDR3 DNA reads TGTGCCAGCAGTGAAGGCGGGACAGATTATAATGAAAAACTGTTTTTT.

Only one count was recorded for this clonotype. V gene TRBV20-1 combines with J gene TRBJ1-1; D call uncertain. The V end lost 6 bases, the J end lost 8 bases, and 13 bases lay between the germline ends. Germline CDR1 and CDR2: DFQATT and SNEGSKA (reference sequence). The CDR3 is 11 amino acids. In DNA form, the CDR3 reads TGCAGTGCCAGGCCTCGTCCGGAAGCTTTCTTT. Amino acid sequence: CSARPRPEAFF.

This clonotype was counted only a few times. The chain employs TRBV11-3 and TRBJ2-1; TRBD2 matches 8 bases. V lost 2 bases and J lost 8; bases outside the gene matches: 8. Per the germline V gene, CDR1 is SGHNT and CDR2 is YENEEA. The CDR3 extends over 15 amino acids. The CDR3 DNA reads TGTGCCAGCAGCTTAACGGGACTAGAGGTTGATGAGCAGTTCTTC. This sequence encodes CASSLTGLEVDEQFF.

CDR3 loop: CASSVGLGEGYEQYF. The CDR3 bases are TGTGCCAGCAGCGTAGGATTAGGGGAGGGCTACGAGCAGTACTTC. This chain links TRBV9 with TRBJ2-7, with 7 bases aligning to TRBD2. Per germline, CDR1 SGDLS and CDR2 YYNGEE. Trimming removed 0 bases from V and 3 bases from J; junction bases left unmatched: 6. This CDR3 has 15 amino acids.

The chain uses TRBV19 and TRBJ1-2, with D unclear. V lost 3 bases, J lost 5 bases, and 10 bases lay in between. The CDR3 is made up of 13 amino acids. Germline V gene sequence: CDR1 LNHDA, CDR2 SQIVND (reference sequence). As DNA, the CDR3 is TGTGCCAGTAGTATTACGGAGAGTTATGGCTACACCTTC. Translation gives CASSITESYGYTF.

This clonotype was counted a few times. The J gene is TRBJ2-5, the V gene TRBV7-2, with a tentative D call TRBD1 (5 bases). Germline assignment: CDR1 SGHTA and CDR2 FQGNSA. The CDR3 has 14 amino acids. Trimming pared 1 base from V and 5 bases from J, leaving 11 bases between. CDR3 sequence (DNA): TGTGCCAGCAGCTTAGATCAGGGTGGCGAGACCCAGTACTTC. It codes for CASSLDQGGETQYF.

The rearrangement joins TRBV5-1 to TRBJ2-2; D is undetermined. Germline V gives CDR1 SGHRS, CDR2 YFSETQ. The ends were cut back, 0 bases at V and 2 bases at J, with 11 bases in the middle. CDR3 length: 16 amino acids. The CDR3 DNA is TGCGCCAGCAGCTTGGATTCGGCTAAAAACACCGGGGAGCTGTTTTTT. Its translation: CASSLDSAKNTGELFF.

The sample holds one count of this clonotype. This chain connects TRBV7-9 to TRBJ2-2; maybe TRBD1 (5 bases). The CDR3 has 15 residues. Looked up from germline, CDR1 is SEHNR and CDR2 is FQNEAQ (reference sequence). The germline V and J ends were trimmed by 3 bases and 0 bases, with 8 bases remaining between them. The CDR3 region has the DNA TGTGCCAGCAGCTTGGTACAGGCGAACACCGGGGAGCTGTTTTTT. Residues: CASSLVQANTGELFF.

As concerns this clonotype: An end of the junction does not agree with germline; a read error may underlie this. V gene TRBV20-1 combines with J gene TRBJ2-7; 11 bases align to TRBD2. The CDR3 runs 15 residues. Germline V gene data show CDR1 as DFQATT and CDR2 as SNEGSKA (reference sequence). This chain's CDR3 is CSARASGGSRYEQYF. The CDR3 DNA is TGCAGTGCCAGAGCTAGCGGGGGGTCGCGCTACGAGCAGTACTTC.